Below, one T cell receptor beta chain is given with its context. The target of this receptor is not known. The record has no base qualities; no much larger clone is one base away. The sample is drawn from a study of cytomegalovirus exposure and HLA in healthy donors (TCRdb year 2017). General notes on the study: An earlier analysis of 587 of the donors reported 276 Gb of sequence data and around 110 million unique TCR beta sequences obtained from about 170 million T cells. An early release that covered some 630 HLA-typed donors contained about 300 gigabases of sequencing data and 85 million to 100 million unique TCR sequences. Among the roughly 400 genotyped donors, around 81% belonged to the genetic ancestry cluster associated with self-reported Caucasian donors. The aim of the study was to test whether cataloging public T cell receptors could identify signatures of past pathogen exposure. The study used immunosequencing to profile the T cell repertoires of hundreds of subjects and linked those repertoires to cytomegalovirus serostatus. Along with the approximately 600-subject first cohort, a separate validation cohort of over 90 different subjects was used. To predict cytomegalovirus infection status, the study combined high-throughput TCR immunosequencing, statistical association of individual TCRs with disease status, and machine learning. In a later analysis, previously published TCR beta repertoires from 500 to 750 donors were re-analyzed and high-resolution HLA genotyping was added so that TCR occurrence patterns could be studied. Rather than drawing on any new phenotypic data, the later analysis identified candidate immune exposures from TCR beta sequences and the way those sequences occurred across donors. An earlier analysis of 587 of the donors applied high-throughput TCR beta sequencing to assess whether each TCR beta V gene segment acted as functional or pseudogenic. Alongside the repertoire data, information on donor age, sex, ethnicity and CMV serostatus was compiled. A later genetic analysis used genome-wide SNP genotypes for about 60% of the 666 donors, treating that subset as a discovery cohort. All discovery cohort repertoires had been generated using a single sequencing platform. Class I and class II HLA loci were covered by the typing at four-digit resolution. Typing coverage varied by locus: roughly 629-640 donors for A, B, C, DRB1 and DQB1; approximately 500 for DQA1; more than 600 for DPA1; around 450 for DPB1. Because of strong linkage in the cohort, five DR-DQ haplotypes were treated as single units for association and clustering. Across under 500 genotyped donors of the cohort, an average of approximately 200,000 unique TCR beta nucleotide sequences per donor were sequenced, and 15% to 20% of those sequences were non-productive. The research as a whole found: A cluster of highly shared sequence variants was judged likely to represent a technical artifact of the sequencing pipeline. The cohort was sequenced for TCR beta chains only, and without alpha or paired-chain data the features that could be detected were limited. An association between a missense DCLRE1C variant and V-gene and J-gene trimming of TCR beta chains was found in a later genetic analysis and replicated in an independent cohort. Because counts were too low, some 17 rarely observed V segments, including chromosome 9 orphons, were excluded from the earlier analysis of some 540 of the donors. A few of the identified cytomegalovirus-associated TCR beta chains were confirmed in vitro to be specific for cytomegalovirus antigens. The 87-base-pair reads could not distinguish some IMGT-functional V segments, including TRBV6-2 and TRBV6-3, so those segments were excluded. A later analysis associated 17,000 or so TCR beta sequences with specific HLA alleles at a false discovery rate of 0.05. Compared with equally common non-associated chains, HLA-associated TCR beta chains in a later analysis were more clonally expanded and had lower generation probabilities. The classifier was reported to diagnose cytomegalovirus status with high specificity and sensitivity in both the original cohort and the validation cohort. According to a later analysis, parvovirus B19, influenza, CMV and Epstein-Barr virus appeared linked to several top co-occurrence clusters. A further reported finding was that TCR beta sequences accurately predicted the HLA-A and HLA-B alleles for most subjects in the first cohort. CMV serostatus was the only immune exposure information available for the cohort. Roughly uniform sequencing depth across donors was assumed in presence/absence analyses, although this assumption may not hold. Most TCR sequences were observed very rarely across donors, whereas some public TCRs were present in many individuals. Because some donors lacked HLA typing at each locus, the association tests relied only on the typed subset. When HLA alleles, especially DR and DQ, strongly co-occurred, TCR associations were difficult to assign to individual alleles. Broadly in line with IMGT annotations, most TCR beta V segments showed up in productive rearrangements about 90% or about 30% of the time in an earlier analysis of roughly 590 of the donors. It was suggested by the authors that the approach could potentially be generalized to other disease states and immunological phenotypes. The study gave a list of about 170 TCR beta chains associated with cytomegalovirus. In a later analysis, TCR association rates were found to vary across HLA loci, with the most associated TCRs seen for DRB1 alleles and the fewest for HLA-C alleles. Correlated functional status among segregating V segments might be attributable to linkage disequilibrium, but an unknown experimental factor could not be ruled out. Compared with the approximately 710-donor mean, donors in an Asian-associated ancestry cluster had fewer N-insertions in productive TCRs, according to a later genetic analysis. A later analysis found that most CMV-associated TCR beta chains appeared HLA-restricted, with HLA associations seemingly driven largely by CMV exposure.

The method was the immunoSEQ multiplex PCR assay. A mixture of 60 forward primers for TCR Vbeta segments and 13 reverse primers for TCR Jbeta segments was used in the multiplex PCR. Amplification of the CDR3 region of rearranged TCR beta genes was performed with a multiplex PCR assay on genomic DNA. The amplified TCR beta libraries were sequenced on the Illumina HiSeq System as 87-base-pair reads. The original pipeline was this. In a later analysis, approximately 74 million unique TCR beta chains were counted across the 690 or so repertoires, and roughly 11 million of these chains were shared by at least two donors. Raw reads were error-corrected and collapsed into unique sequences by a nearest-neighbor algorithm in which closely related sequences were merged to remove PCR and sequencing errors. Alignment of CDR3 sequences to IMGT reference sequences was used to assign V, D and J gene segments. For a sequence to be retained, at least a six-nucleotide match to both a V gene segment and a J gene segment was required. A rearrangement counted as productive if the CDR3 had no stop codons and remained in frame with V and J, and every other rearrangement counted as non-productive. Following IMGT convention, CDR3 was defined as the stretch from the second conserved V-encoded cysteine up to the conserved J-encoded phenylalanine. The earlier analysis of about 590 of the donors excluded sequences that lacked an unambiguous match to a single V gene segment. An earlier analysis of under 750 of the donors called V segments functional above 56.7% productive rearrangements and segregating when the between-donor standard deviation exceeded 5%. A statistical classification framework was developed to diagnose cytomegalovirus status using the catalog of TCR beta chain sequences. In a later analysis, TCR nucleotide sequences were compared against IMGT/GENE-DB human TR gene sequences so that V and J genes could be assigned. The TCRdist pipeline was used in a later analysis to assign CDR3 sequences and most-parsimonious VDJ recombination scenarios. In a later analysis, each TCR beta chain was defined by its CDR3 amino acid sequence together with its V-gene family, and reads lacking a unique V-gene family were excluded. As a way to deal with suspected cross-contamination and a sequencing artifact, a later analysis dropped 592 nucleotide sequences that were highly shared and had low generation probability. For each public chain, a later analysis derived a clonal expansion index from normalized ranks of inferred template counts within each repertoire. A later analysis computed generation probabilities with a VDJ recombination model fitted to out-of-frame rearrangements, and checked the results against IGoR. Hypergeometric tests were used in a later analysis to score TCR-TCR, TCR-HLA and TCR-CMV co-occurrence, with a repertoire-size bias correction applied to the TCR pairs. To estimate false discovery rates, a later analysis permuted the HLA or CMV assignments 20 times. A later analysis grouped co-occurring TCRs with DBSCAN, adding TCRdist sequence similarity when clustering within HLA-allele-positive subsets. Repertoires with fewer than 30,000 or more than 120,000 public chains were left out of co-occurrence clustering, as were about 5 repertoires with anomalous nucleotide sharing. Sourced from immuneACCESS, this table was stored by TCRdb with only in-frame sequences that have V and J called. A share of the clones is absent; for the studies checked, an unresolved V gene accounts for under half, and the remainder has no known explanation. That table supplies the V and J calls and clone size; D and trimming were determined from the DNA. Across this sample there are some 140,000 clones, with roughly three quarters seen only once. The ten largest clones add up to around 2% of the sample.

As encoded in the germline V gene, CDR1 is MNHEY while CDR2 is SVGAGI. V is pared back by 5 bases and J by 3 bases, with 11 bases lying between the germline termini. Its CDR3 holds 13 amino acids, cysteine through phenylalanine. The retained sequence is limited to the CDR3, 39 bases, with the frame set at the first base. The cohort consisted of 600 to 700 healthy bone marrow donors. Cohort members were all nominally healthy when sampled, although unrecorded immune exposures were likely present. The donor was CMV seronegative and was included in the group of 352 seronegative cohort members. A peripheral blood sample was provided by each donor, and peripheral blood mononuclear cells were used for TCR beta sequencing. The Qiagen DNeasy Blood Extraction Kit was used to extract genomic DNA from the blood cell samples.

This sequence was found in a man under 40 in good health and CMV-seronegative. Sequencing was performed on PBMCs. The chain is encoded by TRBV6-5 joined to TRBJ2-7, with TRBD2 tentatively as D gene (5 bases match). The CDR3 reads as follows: CASSVNGVYEQYF. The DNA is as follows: TGTGCCAGCAGTGTCAACGGGGTCTACGAGCAGTACTTC.